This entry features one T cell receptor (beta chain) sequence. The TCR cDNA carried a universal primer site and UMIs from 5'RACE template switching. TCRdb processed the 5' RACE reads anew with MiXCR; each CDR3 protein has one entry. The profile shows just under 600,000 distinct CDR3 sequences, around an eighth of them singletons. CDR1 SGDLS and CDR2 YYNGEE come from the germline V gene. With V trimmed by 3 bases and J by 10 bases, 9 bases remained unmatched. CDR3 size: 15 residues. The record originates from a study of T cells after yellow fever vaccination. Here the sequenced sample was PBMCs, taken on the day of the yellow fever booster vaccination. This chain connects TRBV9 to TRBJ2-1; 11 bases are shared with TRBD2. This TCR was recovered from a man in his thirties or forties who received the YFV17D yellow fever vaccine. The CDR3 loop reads CASSGTPGLAEEQFF. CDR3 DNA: TGTGCCAGCAGCGGGACCCCGGGACTAGCGGAGGAGCAGTTCTTC.